These 30 T cell receptor beta chains share one sample of origin, sequenced in a study of T cells after yellow fever vaccination. Each CDR3 protein gets one entry after TCRdb re-called the 5' RACE reads with MiXCR. Of approximately 550,000 distinct CDR3 sequences in the sample, roughly 21% were seen once. The sequences come from PBMCs, collected 15 days after the yellow fever booster vaccination. These receptors came from a young man who received the YFV17D yellow fever vaccine.

This clonotype was counted only a few times. The V and J genes are TRBV29-1 and TRBJ2-3; 7 positions match TRBD2. The J segment lost 1 base and the V segment lost 7 bases, leaving 11 bases of the junction unmatched. CDR1 is SQVTM, CDR2 ANQGSEA, per germline. CDR3 size: 15 residues. CDR3 loop: CSAEGTAGGTDTQYF. The DNA of the CDR3 is TGCAGCGCTGAGGGGACTGCGGGAGGCACAGATACGCAGTATTTT.

V usage is TRBV20-1 and J usage is TRBJ2-7, with a tentative D call TRBD1 (5 bases). The CDR3 is made up of 16 amino acids. Germline V gene lookup returns CDR1 DFQATT and CDR2 SNEGSKA (reference sequence). V shed 0 bases and J shed 0 bases, with 15 bases lying between them. In nucleotides, the CDR3 is TGCAGTGCTAGAGATTTCGGACACTCGAGCTCCTACGAGCAGTACTTC. This codes for CSARDFGHSSSYEQYF.

This clonotype was counted many times. The chain joins TRBV3-1 to TRBJ2-4; perhaps TRBD2 as D (6 bases). Germline CDR1 LGHDT, CDR2 YNNKEL (reference sequence). V dropped 3 bases and J dropped 0 bases, with 9 bases sitting between them. This CDR3 region has 15 residues. CDR3 coding DNA: TGTGCCAGCAGCCACCAAGCGGGAGCCAAAAACATTCAGTACTTC. It is translated as CASSHQAGAKNIQYF.

This clonotype was observed a few times. V gene TRBV24-1 combines with J gene TRBJ2-3; the D gene is possibly TRBD1 (6 bases). The CDR3 is 13 amino acids. The V end was cut by 4 bases, the J end by 10 bases, with 14 bases between. Germline V gene lookup returns CDR1 KGHDR and CDR2 SFDVKD. This CDR3 is CATSDTGTNAQYF. In nucleotides, the CDR3 is TGTGCCACCAGTGACACCGGGACAAACGCGCAGTATTTT.

This clonotype was detected only a few times. The CDR3 nucleotides read TGTGCCAGCAACCGCCGGTCGACTAATGAAAAACTGTTTTTT. Its protein product is CASNRRSTNEKLFF. The chain recombines TRBV28 with TRBJ1-4; no firm D call. From germline, CDR1 is MDHEN and CDR2 SYDVKM. Trimming shortened V by 7 bases and J by 2 bases, and 11 bases separated the two germline ends. The length of the CDR3 is 14 residues.

The rearrangement joins TRBV6-1 to TRBJ2-1, with 7 nucleotides matching TRBD1. V lost 5 bases and J lost 6; bases outside the gene matches: 13. The CDR3 runs 16 residues. CDR1 and CDR2 (germline): MNHNS, SASEGT. CDR3 loop: CASSPSDRVSGNEQFF. The CDR3 DNA reads TGTGCCAGCAGTCCCTCCGACAGGGTGTCGGGCAATGAGCAGTTCTTC.

This rearrangement joins TRBV29-1 to TRBJ2-7, with 7 bases aligning to TRBD1. CDR3 length equals 14 residues. V was clipped by 7 bases and J by 0 bases; unmatched bases: 9. Germline CDR1 is SQVTM and CDR2 is ANQGSEA. Written as DNA, the CDR3 is TGCAGCGCTGCCGGGACAGTCAGCTCCTACGAGCAGTACTTC. It codes for CSAAGTVSSYEQYF.

The table lists this clonotype with a few counts. The CDR3 DNA follows: TGTGCCACCAGTGATCAGGACCCCAACACCGGGGAGCTGTTTTTT. Residues: CATSDQDPNTGELFF. The chain couples TRBV24-1 to TRBJ2-2; D is ambiguous. Germline CDR1 is KGHDR and CDR2 is SFDVKD. V lost 3 bases and J 2 bases, leaving 9 bases between the germline ends. This CDR3 comprises 15 residues.

A few counts support this clonotype. The rearrangement links TRBV12-3 or TRBV12-4 to TRBJ2-2; tentative D call: TRBD2 (5 bases). V lost 6 bases, J lost 7 bases, and 15 bases lay in between. CDR3 length equals 14 residues. This chain's CDR3 is CASRSLGSGGELFF. CDR3 nucleotide sequence: TGTGCCAGCAGAAGCTTGGGGAGCGGCGGGGAGCTGTTTTTT.

In its sample, this clonotype was seen once. V is TRBV5-1 and J is TRBJ2-7; 8 nucleotides line up with TRBD1. CDR1 is SGHRS, CDR2 YFSETQ, per germline. The CDR3 covers 14 residues. J gave up 3 bases and V 2 bases, and 4 bases lay outside the gene matches. CDR3 protein: CASSFLTGDYEQYF. CDR3 DNA sequence: TGCGCCAGCAGCTTCTTGACAGGGGACTACGAGCAGTACTTC.

The V gene is TRBV2, the J gene TRBJ2-1; TRBD2 might be the D (5 bases). In germline, CDR1 is SNHLY, CDR2 FYNNEI. V dropped 8 bases and J dropped 7 bases, with 15 bases sitting between them. CDR3 length: 13 residues. DNA for the CDR3: TGTGCCAGCGGGCAGACCGGGATTAATGAGCAGTTCTTC. Its translation is CASGQTGINEQFF.

This clonotype has just a few counts. The CDR3 DNA reads as TGTGCCAGCACCTTGGGGGGGACGGGGTCCTACGAGCAGTACTTC. This codes for CASTLGGTGSYEQYF. The rearrangement uses TRBV12-3 or TRBV12-4 and TRBJ2-7; 7 nucleotides match TRBD2. The ends lost 7 bases at V and 1 base at J; junction bases unmatched: 10. The length of the CDR3 is 15 residues.

This clonotype was counted only a few times. V and J are TRBV18 and TRBJ2-3; no firm D call. CDR1 and CDR2 (germline): KGHSH, LQKENI. The CDR3 is 12 residues long. The V end lost 0 bases, the J end lost 5 bases, and 3 bases lay between the germline ends. The CDR3: CASSPPLDTQYF. Written as DNA, the CDR3 is TGTGCCAGCTCACCACCTCTAGATACGCAGTATTTT.

The chain employs TRBV20-1 and TRBJ1-6, with 7 bases lining up with TRBD1. The junction had 7 bases not matched to a gene; V was cut back by 0 bases and J by 5 bases. The CDR3 consists of 16 residues. Germline V gives CDR1 DFQATT, CDR2 SNEGSKA (reference sequence). CDR3 nucleotide sequence: TGCAGTGCTAGAGATGTCCGAGACAGGGATAATTCACCCCTCCACTTT. Its translation is CSARDVRDRDNSPLHF.

The rearrangement links TRBV15 to TRBJ2-1; 10 nucleotides agree with TRBD2. The V segment lost 1 base and the J segment 4 bases; nucleotides outside the gene matches: 16. The CDR3 covers 20 residues. The germline V gene encodes CDR1 LNHNV and CDR2 YYDKDF (reference sequence). Written as DNA, the CDR3 is TGTGCCACCAGCAGAGCAGACGGTAAATTGGGGACTAGCGTTTACAATGAGCAGTTCTTC. Its translation is CATSRADGKLGTSVYNEQFF. The whole variable domain, remainder taken from reference TRBV15 and TRBJ2-1, is DAMVIQNPRYQVTQFGKPVTLSCSQTLNHNVMYWYQQKSSQAPKLLFHYYDKDFNNEADTPDNFQSRRPNTSFCFLDIRSPGLGDTAMYLCATSRADGKLGTSVYNEQFFGPGTRLTVL.

There are a few counts of this clonotype. V usage is TRBV5-1 and J usage is TRBJ2-2; D is unclear. V lost 4 bases to trimming and J lost 6 bases, with 13 bases between them. The CDR3 sequence is 14 residues long. The germline V gene encodes CDR1 SGHRS and CDR2 YFSETQ. The CDR3 nucleotides read TGCGCCAGCAGCCCCGAGACACCGGCCGGGGAGCTGTTTTTT. This encodes CASSPETPAGELFF.

The table lists this clonotype with a few counts. The rearrangement links TRBV11-2 to TRBJ1-2; perhaps TRBD1 as D (5 bases). Trimming took 1 base from V and 8 from J, leaving 8 bases between them. CDR3 length: 12 residues. CDR1 is SGHAT and CDR2 is FQNNGV in the germline V gene. CDR3 bases: TGTGCCAGCAGCTTAGGACAGATAGGCTACACCTTC. It specifies CASSLGQIGYTF. The whole variable domain, remainder taken from reference TRBV11-2 and TRBJ1-2, is EAGVAQSPRYKIIEKRQSVAFWCNPISGHATLYWYQQILGQGPKLLIQFQNNGVVDDSQLPKDRFSAERLKGVDSTLKIQPAKLEDSAVYLCASSLGQIGYTFGSGTRLTVV.

The CDR3 is CASSPLAGGREKQFF. For the CDR3, the DNA is TGTGCCAGCAGTCCATTAGCGGGAGGGCGGGAGAAGCAGTTCTTC. This rearrangement joins TRBV6-1 to TRBJ2-1; 11 nucleotides agree with TRBD2. CDR3 length: 15 amino acids. Germline lookup yields CDR1 MNHNS and CDR2 SASEGT. V lost 5 bases, J lost 11 bases, and 11 bases stayed unmatched.

In its sample, this clonotype was seen a few times. The chain uses TRBV18 and TRBJ2-3; no definite D call. The V end lost 2 bases, the J end lost 0 bases, and 3 bases lay between the germline ends. Germline V gene lookup returns CDR1 KGHSH and CDR2 LQKENI. The CDR3 is made up of 13 amino acids. The CDR3 region has the DNA TGTGCCAGCTCACCAGTGAGCACAGATACGCAGTATTTT. Residues: CASSPVSTDTQYF.

V usage is TRBV4-3 and J usage is TRBJ2-5; 8 bases map to TRBD2. The V gene end was trimmed by 0 bases and the J gene end by 5 bases; junction bases not matched to a gene: 5. CDR1 and CDR2 (germline): LGHNA, YSLEER. This CDR3 is 15 amino acids long. In nucleotides, the CDR3 is TGCGCCAGCAGCCAAGAACTAGCGGTTCGGGAGACCCAGTACTTC. It codes for CASSQELAVRETQYF.

In this sample, this clonotype turned up a few times. V is TRBV4-3 and J is TRBJ2-5; tentatively, D is TRBD2 (6 bases). V dropped 1 base and J dropped 1 base, with 10 bases sitting between them. Germline V gene data show CDR1 as LGHNA and CDR2 as YSLEER. The CDR3 extends over 15 amino acids. The CDR3 loop is CASSQGGGSQETQYF. The CDR3, as DNA: TGCGCCAGCAGCCAAGGGGGAGGCAGCCAAGAGACCCAGTACTTC.

This rearrangement joins TRBV27 to TRBJ1-2; TRBD1 aligns across 8 bases. The V segment lost 1 base and the J segment 6 bases; nucleotides outside the gene matches: 1. This CDR3 is built from 13 residues. Germline V CDR1 and CDR2: MNHEY, SMNVEV (reference sequence). As DNA, the CDR3 is TGTGCCAGCAGTTTATACAGGGGGGATGGCTACACCTTC. Its translation: CASSLYRGDGYTF.

The gene calls are TRBV5-4 and TRBJ2-2; D gene uncertain. There are 14 residues in the CDR3. Between the trimmed V and J ends, which lost 1 base and 5 bases, there was a span of 9 bases. CDR1 is SGHNT and CDR2 is YYREEE in the germline V gene (reference sequence). The CDR3 coding sequence is TGTGCCAGCAGCTTGATAACGGCTACCGGGGAGCTGTTTTTT. It encodes CASSLITATGELFF.

The chain recombines TRBV29-1 with TRBJ2-7; no clear D gene. CDR1 and CDR2 (germline): SQVTM, ANQGSEA. Trimming left V 1 base short and J 0 bases short, with 7 bases between. CDR3 length equals 13 residues. CDR3 in amino acids: CSVEVSSSYEQYF. CDR3 nucleotide sequence: TGCAGCGTTGAAGTATCCAGCTCCTACGAGCAGTACTTC.

The sample holds a few counts of this clonotype. This chain connects TRBV10-3 to TRBJ2-3; 10 nucleotides match TRBD2. CDR1 ENHRY and CDR2 SYGVKD come from the germline V gene. J gave up 3 bases and V 5 bases, and 17 bases lay outside the gene matches. CDR3 size: 19 residues. CDR3 sequence: CAISPSSSAGGLETDTQYF. CDR3 bases: TGTGCCATCAGTCCGAGTAGTTCAGCGGGAGGGCTCGAAACAGATACGCAGTATTTT.

This clonotype was seen a few times. This chain links TRBV9 with TRBJ2-1, with TRBD2 identical over 7 bases. This CDR3 spans 15 amino acids. The V segment lost 0 bases and the J segment 9 bases; nucleotides outside the gene matches: 9. Germline V gene sequence: CDR1 SGDLS, CDR2 YYNGEE. Here the CDR3 DNA reads TGTGCCAGCAGCGTAGCGGGAGGCCCTTGGGGTGAGCAGTTCTTC. This translates into CASSVAGGPWGEQFF. The whole variable domain, filled in from reference TRBV9 and TRBJ2-1, reads DSGVTQTPKHLITATGQRVTLRCSPRSGDLSVYWYQQSLDQGLQFLIQYYNGEERAKGNILERFSAQQFPDLHSELNLSSLELGDSALYFCASSVAGGPWGEQFFGPGTRLTVL.

This clonotype turned up a few times. V gene TRBV20-1 combines with J gene TRBJ2-5; D tentatively fits TRBD1 or TRBD2 (6 bases each). Germline CDR1 DFQATT, CDR2 SNEGSKA (reference sequence). CDR3 length: 21 residues. Trimming shortened V by 3 bases and J by 2 bases, and 34 bases separated the two germline ends. The CDR3 DNA is TGCAGTGCTAGTTCTTCCCGCGTACAGGGAATCCTTCTAGCGAAACAAGAGACCCAGTACTTC. Protein sequence: CSASSSRVQGILLAKQETQYF.

This clonotype was counted ten times or more. This chain connects TRBV11-2 to TRBJ2-7, with D possibly matching TRBD1 (5 bases). Trimming took 6 bases from V and 3 from J, leaving 9 bases between them. Per germline, CDR1 SGHAT and CDR2 FQNNGV. This CDR3 region has 12 residues. In DNA, the CDR3 is TGTGCCAGCAGTTTAAGGGGCTACGAGCAGTACTTC. This gives the protein CASSLRGYEQYF.

The chain employs TRBV11-2 and TRBJ1-5; D remains unclear. The V end lost 4 bases, the J end lost 9 bases, and 10 bases lay between the germline ends. The germline CDR1 and CDR2 sequences are SGHAT and FQNNGV. CDR3 length equals 12 residues. CDR3 in amino acids: CASSYPGRPQHF. CDR3 coding DNA: TGTGCCAGCAGCTACCCCGGGAGGCCCCAGCATTTT.

This clonotype was detected a few times. This rearrangement joins TRBV19 to TRBJ1-5; D is undetermined. Trimming left V 2 bases short and J 0 bases short, with 11 bases between. Germline V gene sequence: CDR1 LNHDA, CDR2 SQIVND (reference sequence). There are 16 residues in the CDR3. CDR3 sequence: CASSIRGVYSNQPQHF. DNA of the CDR3: TGTGCCAGTAGTATACGAGGCGTTTATAGCAATCAGCCCCAGCATTTT.